Below, 17 T cell receptor beta chains from the same sample are listed, as sequenced in a study of blood T cell repertoires in COVID-19. The method was immunoSEQ multiplex PCR; TCRdb's version includes in-frame clones alone and lacks a portion of them. Among hundreds of thousands of clones, about 90% were seen once, and the ten largest hold almost 3%. Sequenced sample: PBMCs or T cells enriched from blood (not recorded which). These receptors all come from a woman in her twenties or thirties who had recovered from COVID-19.

CDR3 DNA: TGTGCCAGCTCACCAATAGGGGGCGGTATTCCCGACCCCTACAATGAGCAGTTCTTC. It is translated as CASSPIGGGIPDPYNEQFF. This sequence joins TRBV18 and TRBJ2-1; TRBD1 aligns across 7 bases. The ends lost 2 bases at V and 2 bases at J; junction bases unmatched: 15. Germline CDR1 is KGHSH and CDR2 is LQKENI. This CDR3 spans 19 amino acids.

The V call is TRBV18, the J call TRBJ1-3, with 7 bases identical to TRBD1. V dropped 3 bases and J dropped 8; count of bases not matched to a gene: 10. The CDR3 loop spans 15 amino acids. Per the germline V gene, CDR1 is KGHSH and CDR2 is LQKENI. The chain's CDR3 is CASSPRPGQQDTIYF. DNA of the CDR3: TGTGCCAGCTCACCCCGTCCGGGACAGCAAGACACCATATATTTT.

The chain combines TRBV6-6 with TRBJ1-1, with D perhaps matching TRBD1 (6 bases). The V and J ends lost 5 bases and 5 bases respectively, with 12 bases between them. CDR3 size: 13 residues. Germline values: CDR1 MNHNY, CDR2 SVGAGI (reference sequence). The CDR3 DNA reads TGTGCCAGCAGTCAGGGGTTGGGGACTGAAGCTTTCTTT. Its translation: CASSQGLGTEAFF.

The V gene is TRBV6-5, the J gene TRBJ1-2, with a weak D call TRBD1 (5 bases). Per germline, CDR1 MNHEY and CDR2 SVGAGI. Trimming stripped 5 bases from V and 5 bases from J, with 15 bases between. The CDR3 sequence is 14 residues long. CDR3 region: CASSKEGMGYGYTF. The CDR3, as DNA: TGTGCCAGCAGTAAGGAGGGGATGGGATATGGCTACACCTTC.

This clone was observed a few times. V usage is TRBV25-1 and J usage is TRBJ1-6, with no clear D. Deletions cut 5 bases from V and 6 bases from J, with 17 bases between. The CDR3 covers 16 residues. CDR1 MGHDK and CDR2 SYGVNS come from the germline V gene. This CDR3 is CASSNLGPTTNSPLHF. In DNA, the CDR3 is TGTGCCAGCAGTAACCTCGGCCCTACTACTAATTCACCCCTCCACTTT.

The genes are TRBV19 and TRBJ2-1; the D gene is possibly TRBD2 (6 bases). Germline assignment: CDR1 LNHDA and CDR2 SQIVND (reference sequence). The CDR3 runs 19 residues. V lost 0 bases to trimming and J lost 1 base, with 19 bases between them. The CDR3 here is CASSIDYLRWEASYNEQFF. Here the CDR3 DNA reads TGTGCCAGTAGTATAGATTACCTCCGTTGGGAGGCTTCCTACAATGAGCAGTTCTTC.

This clone was counted only a few times. The chain joins TRBV6-6 to TRBJ2-7, with 12 bases lining up with TRBD2. The CDR3 sequence is 14 residues long. The V and J ends lost 8 bases and 5 bases, in that order; junction bases with no gene match: 7. CDR1 is MNHNY and CDR2 is SVGAGI in the germline V gene (reference sequence). In DNA form, the CDR3 reads TGTGCCAGCGGCAGGACTAGCGGGACCAACGAGCAGTACTTC. It translates to CASGRTSGTNEQYF.

The chain is built from TRBV11-2 and TRBJ1-4; a weak D match, TRBD1 (6 bases). Trimming stripped 5 bases from V and 5 bases from J, with 6 bases between. The CDR3 loop spans 12 amino acids. Germline lookup yields CDR1 SGHAT and CDR2 FQNNGV. CDR3 region: CASSTGNEKLFF. The CDR3 nucleotides read TGTGCCAGCAGCACAGGGAATGAAAAACTGTTTTTT.

The rearrangement uses TRBV7-8 and TRBJ2-3, with TRBD1 matching 8 bases. The V segment lost 6 bases and the J segment 5 bases; nucleotides outside the gene matches: 4. This CDR3 spans 13 amino acids. Germline V gene data show CDR1 as SGHVS and CDR2 as FQNEAQ. The chain's CDR3 is CASRPRGQDTQYF. The CDR3, as DNA: TGTGCCAGCAGGCCCAGGGGGCAAGATACGCAGTATTTT. The full variable domain, completed using reference TRBV7-8 and TRBJ2-3, is GAGVSQSPRYKVAKRGQDVALRCDPISGHVSLFWYQQALGQGPEFLTYFQNEAQLDKSGLPSDRFFAERPEGSVSTLKIQRTQQEDSAVYLCASRPRGQDTQYFGPGTRLTVL.

This chain joins TRBV7-3 and TRBJ1-4; a possible D gene is TRBD1 (6 bases). Trimming removed 2 bases at V and 8 bases at J, with 9 bases between. This CDR3 has 13 amino acids. CDR1 and CDR2 from the germline V gene are SGHTA and FQGTGA. Here the CDR3 DNA reads TGTGCCAGCAGCTTAGGACAGACCGAAAAACTGTTTTTT. Its protein is CASSLGQTEKLFF.

The DNA for the CDR3 is TGTGCCAGCAGCGGAGAGGCGGGGATTGGGGCCAACGTCCTGACTTTC. Amino acid sequence: CASSGEAGIGANVLTF. The chain uses TRBV7-9 and TRBJ2-6; the D gene is possibly TRBD2 (6 bases). The CDR3 contains 16 residues. Trimming left V 5 bases short and J 3 bases short, with 14 bases between. Per germline, CDR1 SEHNR and CDR2 FQNEAQ (reference sequence).

The rearrangement joins TRBV6-5 to TRBJ2-7; the match to TRBD2 covers 11 bases. This CDR3 has 14 residues. The ends lost 6 bases at V and 4 bases at J; junction bases unmatched: 5. Germline V gene lookup returns CDR1 MNHEY and CDR2 SVGAGI. The CDR3 bases are TGTGCCAGCAGATACGGGACTAGCGGATACGAGCAGTACTTC. This codes for CASRYGTSGYEQYF.

V gene TRBV5-1 combines with J gene TRBJ2-7; D gene uncertain. The length of the CDR3 is 12 residues. Germline V gene data show CDR1 as SGHRS and CDR2 as YFSETQ. Trimming left V 0 bases short and J 5 bases short, with 6 bases between. This CDR3 is CASSLAADEQYF. The CDR3 DNA is TGCGCCAGCAGCTTGGCCGCGGACGAGCAGTACTTC.

CDR3 sequence: CASSLRGGSYNEQFF. The CDR3 DNA is TGTGCCAGCAGCTTACGGGGGGGCTCCTACAATGAGCAGTTCTTC. The rearrangement links TRBV5-4 to TRBJ2-1; 8 bases align to TRBD2. The CDR3 covers 15 residues. Germline-derived CDR1 and CDR2 are SGHNT and YYREEE (reference sequence). The ends lost 2 bases at V and 0 bases at J; junction bases unmatched: 1.

There are a few counts of this clone. The chain uses TRBV24-1 and TRBJ2-7; 9 bases fit TRBD1. Trimming at V came to 7 bases and at J to 1 base, leaving 7 bases not matched to a gene. Per germline, CDR1 KGHDR and CDR2 SFDVKD. There are 15 residues in the CDR3. The CDR3 spells CATRPNRGRSYEQYF. The DNA of the CDR3 is TGTGCCACCAGACCTAACAGGGGGCGATCCTACGAGCAGTACTTC.

The gene calls are TRBV4-2 and TRBJ2-7; 8 bases match TRBD1. V dropped 5 bases and J dropped 5; count of bases not matched to a gene: 17. The CDR3 covers 17 residues. Germline CDR1 is LGHNA and CDR2 is YNFKEQ. This CDR3 reads CASSTRSGGQEDHEQYF. The CDR3 coding sequence is TGTGCCAGCAGCACCAGATCAGGGGGACAGGAGGACCACGAGCAGTACTTC.

This chain connects TRBV7-9 to TRBJ2-7; 9 nucleotides agree with TRBD1. V shed 1 base and J 4 bases; nucleotides not matched to a gene: 5. The germline V gene encodes CDR1 SEHNR and CDR2 FQNEAQ (reference sequence). The CDR3 has 15 residues. Written as DNA, the CDR3 is TGTGCCAGCAGCTTAGAACAGGGGGCAGGGTACGAGCAGTACTTC. This codes for CASSLEQGAGYEQYF.